One sample yielded the 32 T cell receptor beta chains listed below, sequenced in a study of Tregs in tolerant kidney transplant recipients. Assay: immunoSEQ multiplex PCR; the TCRdb copy retains only in-frame clones and omits some. Here the sample spans more than 1,000 clones, 46% being singletons. These receptors' antigens are unknown. Sequenced input: Tregs from blood cultured with allogeneic cells. The receptors derive from a human donor in good health.

The chain couples TRBV4-2 to TRBJ2-3; 12 positions match TRBD2. The V and J ends lost 0 bases and 7 bases, in that order; junction bases with no gene match: 14. Germline V lookup: CDR1 LGHNA, CDR2 YNFKEQ. The CDR3 is 19 amino acids. CDR3 loop: CASSQDLGGLAGGPYTQYF. The CDR3 DNA reads as TGTGCCAGCAGCCAAGATTTGGGGGGGCTAGCGGGAGGGCCATATACGCAGTATTTT.

By share, this clone ranks as medium-sized (0.01 to 0.1%). This chain joins TRBV11-2 and TRBJ2-2; TRBD1 aligns across 8 bases. The CDR3 runs 14 residues. Per germline, CDR1 SGHAT and CDR2 FQNNGV. The J segment lost 6 bases and the V segment lost 5 bases, leaving 5 bases of the junction unmatched. CDR3 nucleotides: TGTGCCAGCAGCCCGGGACAGGTCCCCGGGGAGCTGTTTTTT. Residues: CASSPGQVPGELFF.

This clone is large (0.1 to 1%) by share. The rearrangement uses TRBV6-5 and TRBJ2-7; D unresolved. With 2 bases removed from V and 5 bases from J, the gap between germline ends came to 4 bases. The CDR3 loop spans 11 amino acids. Germline V gene data show CDR1 as MNHEY and CDR2 as SVGAGI. The CDR3 sequence is CASSYGHEQYF. In DNA form, the CDR3 reads TGTGCCAGCAGTTACGGGCACGAGCAGTACTTC.

CDR3 sequence reads: CASSLVLAGEFEQFF. The CDR3, as DNA: TGCGCCAGCAGCTTGGTACTAGCGGGAGAGTTCGAGCAGTTCTTC. The chain has TRBV5-1 and TRBJ2-1; 11 nucleotides agree with TRBD2. The CDR3 length is 15 residues. The J segment lost 10 bases and the V segment lost 0 bases, leaving 6 bases of the junction unmatched. Germline V lookup: CDR1 SGHRS, CDR2 YFSETQ.

This clone was counted only a few times. The rearrangement joins TRBV27 to TRBJ1-1; TRBD1 matches at 7 bases. With 6 bases clipped from V and 4 bases from J, the junction kept 8 bases outside the gene matches. CDR1 is MNHEY, CDR2 SMNVEV, per germline (reference sequence). The CDR3 loop spans 14 amino acids. The CDR3 coding sequence is TGTGCCAGCAGCCTCAGACAGGGATTCACTGAAGCTTTCTTT. Translated, it gives CASSLRQGFTEAFF.

This clone is termed large. The rearrangement links TRBV23-1 to TRBJ1-5, with D possibly TRBD1 on 5 matching bases. TRBV23-1 qualifies as an ORF whose function is uncertain. Trimming removed 0 bases from V and 0 bases from J, with 24 bases in between. The length of the CDR3 is 21 residues. The DNA of the CDR3 is TGCGCCAGCAGTCAATCGAATCCTGACTTGCCAGGGTCTTATAGCAATCAGCCCCAGCATTTT. Its translation is CASSQSNPDLPGSYSNQPQHF.

The chain couples TRBV6-5 to TRBJ2-7; 12 nucleotides match TRBD2. Germline trimming cut 6 bases from V and 5 bases from J; bases unmatched to any gene: 5. The CDR3 is 14 amino acids. Germline V CDR1 and CDR2: MNHEY, SVGAGI. DNA of the CDR3: TGTGCCAGCAGCGGACTAGCGGGGTTCGACGAGCAGTACTTC. It codes for CASSGLAGFDEQYF.

V is TRBV4-1 and J is TRBJ2-3; 7 bases match TRBD2. CDR1 is MGHRA, CDR2 YSYEKL, per germline. The CDR3 sequence is 13 residues long. Germline trimming cut 5 bases from V and 4 bases from J; bases unmatched to any gene: 3. Here the CDR3 reads CASSFREADTQYF. The CDR3 DNA is TGCGCCAGCAGCTTTCGGGAGGCAGATACGCAGTATTTT.

CDR3 in amino acids: CASSYGHEQYF. The DNA of the CDR3 is TGTGCCAGCAGTTACGGGCACGAGCAGTACTTC. This chain uses TRBV6-1 with TRBJ2-7; no clear D. With 5 bases removed from V and 5 bases from J, the gap between germline ends came to 7 bases. Germline V gives CDR1 MNHNS, CDR2 SASEGT. The CDR3 totals 11 residues.

This clone was seen a handful of times. The genes are TRBV5-5 and TRBJ1-2, with TRBD1 matching over 8 bases. The ends lost 4 bases at V and 6 bases at J; junction bases unmatched: 5. The CDR3 contains 13 residues. Germline V gene lookup returns CDR1 SGHKS and CDR2 YYEKEE (reference sequence). CDR3 bases: TGTGCCAGCAGCAAAGGGACAGGTGATGGCTACACCTTC. As protein: CASSKGTGDGYTF.

The chain is built from TRBV11-1 and TRBJ1-6; TRBD1 agrees at 7 bases. V lost 4 bases, J lost 7 bases, and 7 bases stayed unmatched. This CDR3 spans 15 amino acids. The germline V gene encodes CDR1 SGHAT and CDR2 FQDESV (reference sequence). For the CDR3, the DNA is TGTGCCAGCAGCTCTGGGACAGCTAGCAATTCACCCCTCCACTTT. Its translation: CASSSGTASNSPLHF.

This clone was recorded a few times. The CDR3 sequence is CASSQSGGGEPQHF. CDR3 bases: TGCGCCAGCAGCCAATCAGGGGGAGGTGAGCCCCAGCATTTT. The chain combines TRBV4-1 with TRBJ1-5; 7 positions agree with TRBD1. CDR1 and CDR2 (germline): MGHRA, YSYEKL. V was clipped by 2 bases and J by 8 bases; unmatched bases: 6. The CDR3 extends over 14 amino acids.

A word on this clone: Sequence at one end of the junction differs from germline and may be a read error. The chain employs TRBV5-4 and TRBJ2-6; no reliable D call. The germline gives CDR1 SGHNT, CDR2 YYREEE (reference sequence). The CDR3 spans 16 residues. In DNA form, the CDR3 reads TGCGCCAGCAGCCAAGAGGCACGTACTGGGGCCAACGTCCTGACTTTC. This sequence encodes CASSQEARTGANVLTF.

This clone is medium-sized within its sample. V usage is TRBV11-3 and J usage is TRBJ2-1; the match to TRBD2 covers 10 bases. CDR1 and CDR2 from the germline V gene are SGHNT and YENEEA. The CDR3 totals 18 residues. Trimming at V came to 0 bases and at J to 5 bases, leaving 10 bases not matched to a gene. CDR3 loop: CASSLDLTSGKRDNEQFF. The CDR3, as DNA: TGTGCCAGCAGCTTAGATCTAACTAGCGGGAAGAGGGACAATGAGCAGTTCTTC.

The rearrangement links TRBV7-8 to TRBJ2-4, with 7 bases lining up with TRBD2. The CDR3 runs to 18 residues. Trimming cost V 3 bases and J 0 bases; bases outside gene matches: 11. Germline assignment: CDR1 SGHVS and CDR2 FQNEAQ. Here the CDR3 DNA reads TGTGCCAGCAGCTTCCGAGGGAGGGCCGGGGTAGCCAAAAACATTCAGTACTTC. It translates to CASSFRGRAGVAKNIQYF.

The sample holds a few counts of this clone. The chain has TRBV30 and TRBJ1-1, with a possible D match to TRBD1 (6 bases). Germline CDR1 is GTSNPN and CDR2 is SVGIG (reference sequence). The V end was cut by 8 bases, the J end by 4 bases, with 11 bases between. The CDR3 is 11 residues long. The CDR3 DNA reads as TGTGCCAAGGGGGGGCTCACTGAAGCTTTCTTT. Its translation is CAKGGLTEAFF.

In regard to this clone: A junction end diverges from the germline sequence, so it may reflect a read error. The CDR3 sequence is CASSRGGSSDNEQFF. The CDR3, as DNA: TGTGCCAGCAGCCGCGGGGGCTCCTCCGACAATGAGCAGTTCTTC. This chain joins TRBV11-2 and TRBJ2-1, with D possibly matching TRBD2 (7 bases). The CDR3 contains 15 residues. The germline V gene has CDR1 SGHAT and CDR2 FQNNGV.

This rearrangement joins TRBV5-1 to TRBJ2-5; a possible D gene is TRBD2 (6 bases). V shed 7 bases and J shed 4 bases, with 20 bases lying between them. This CDR3 has 15 residues. Germline V gene lookup returns CDR1 SGHRS and CDR2 YFSETQ. CDR3 amino acids: CASGWGGRRGETQYF. CDR3 in DNA: TGCGCCAGCGGATGGGGCGGCCGGCGGGGAGAGACCCAGTACTTC.

This clone is judged large (0.1 to 1%). This chain links TRBV6-6 with TRBJ1-5, with 9 nucleotides matching TRBD1. Germline CDR1 MNHNY, CDR2 SVGAGI (reference sequence). The ends lost 6 bases at V and 2 bases at J; junction bases unmatched: 5. The CDR3 has 15 residues. CDR3 amino acids: CASSWTGVGNQPQHF. In DNA form, the CDR3 reads TGTGCCAGCAGCTGGACAGGGGTGGGCAATCAGCCCCAGCATTTT.

The gene calls are TRBV7-9 and TRBJ1-1; unclear D gene. The V gene lost 6 bases and the J gene lost 7 bases, with 12 bases spanning the gap. The CDR3 has 12 residues. Germline CDR1 SEHNR, CDR2 FQNEAQ (reference sequence). The CDR3 protein is CASSLLGVEAFF. For the CDR3, the DNA is TGTGCCAGCAGTCTCCTTGGCGTTGAAGCTTTCTTT.

The chain couples TRBV6-5 to TRBJ1-5; D may be TRBD1 (6 bases). Germline CDR1 and CDR2: MNHEY and SVGAGI. The CDR3 extends over 13 amino acids. V lost 6 bases, J lost 6 bases, and 12 bases lay in between. The CDR3 nucleotides are TGTGCCAGCAGGAATCAGGGGAGTCAGCCCCAGCATTTT. It encodes CASRNQGSQPQHF.

This clone counts as large. The gene calls are TRBV2 and TRBJ1-1, with TRBD1 as a possible D gene (5 bases). V was shortened by 6 bases and J by 6 bases, with 14 bases between the two germline ends. The CDR3 totals 13 residues. The germline CDR1 and CDR2 sequences are SNHLY and FYNNEI. The CDR3 DNA reads as TGTGCCAGCAGCTTCCGCAGGGTCCCTGAAGCTTTCTTT. Translating it yields CASSFRRVPEAFF.

The chain uses TRBV6-5 and TRBJ2-5; D is uncertain. Per the germline V gene, CDR1 is MNHEY and CDR2 is SVGAGI. The CDR3 has 11 amino acids. The V end lost 5 bases, the J end lost 5 bases, and 6 bases lay between the germline ends. CDR3 sequence: CASSLRETQYF. As DNA, the CDR3 is TGTGCCAGCAGTCTCCGGGAGACCCAGTACTTC.

Relative to its sample, this clone is medium-sized (0.01 to 0.1%). This chain connects TRBV11-2 to TRBJ1-1; 8 positions match TRBD1. The V and J ends lost 1 base and 0 bases, in that order; junction bases with no gene match: 13. The CDR3 has 19 amino acids. The germline V gene encodes CDR1 SGHAT and CDR2 FQNNGV. The CDR3 here is CASSLGGFRGRLVNTEAFF. CDR3 DNA sequence: TGTGCCAGCAGCTTAGGGGGTTTCAGGGGGCGATTGGTGAACACTGAAGCTTTCTTT.

The chain links TRBV6-1 to TRBJ2-3; TRBD2 matches 11 bases. The V gene end was trimmed by 6 bases and the J gene end by 4 bases; junction bases not matched to a gene: 6. The length of the CDR3 is 15 residues. Germline V gene lookup returns CDR1 MNHNS and CDR2 SASEGT. CDR3 region: CASRRLAGISDTQYF. The CDR3 bases are TGTGCCAGCAGGCGACTAGCGGGAATATCAGATACGCAGTATTTT.

The chain links TRBV11-2 to TRBJ2-7; TRBD2 matches at 7 bases. Trimming took 3 bases from V and 3 from J; bases not matched to a gene: 2. The germline gives CDR1 SGHAT, CDR2 FQNNGV. The CDR3 is 13 residues long. CDR3 sequence (DNA): TGTGCCAGCAGCTTGGGGGAGGGCTACGAGCAGTACTTC. Translating gives CASSLGEGYEQYF.

The chain employs TRBV5-1 and TRBJ2-3, with 8 bases fitting TRBD2. This CDR3 comprises 17 residues. V gave up 4 bases and J gave up 1 base; unmatched junction bases: 11. Per germline, CDR1 SGHRS and CDR2 YFSETQ. The CDR3 reads CASSLLEGRGGTDTQYF. The CDR3 nucleotides read TGCGCCAGCAGCCTACTGGAGGGGCGGGGGGGCACAGATACGCAGTATTTT.

By proportion, this clone is large (0.1 to 1%). The CDR3 sequence: CAISSGNTDTQYF. CDR3 DNA sequence: TGTGCCATCAGTTCGGGGAACACAGATACGCAGTATTTT. The genes are TRBV10-3 and TRBJ2-3; D might be TRBD2 (5 bases). This CDR3 spans 13 amino acids. Between the trimmed V and J ends, which lost 5 bases and 2 bases, there was a span of 8 bases. CDR1 and CDR2 (germline): ENHRY, SYGVKD.

Comments on this clone: An end of the junction does not agree with germline; a read error may underlie this. The chain has TRBV6-6 and TRBJ2-5; 8 bases are a match to TRBD2. The CDR3 runs 13 residues. Germline values: CDR1 MNHNY, CDR2 SVGAGI (reference sequence). CDR3 sequence (DNA): TGTGCCAGCAGTCTCATTAGCGGGGACCCAGGGGACTTC. Its translation is CASSLISGDPGDF.

This clone was counted a single time. The chain couples TRBV11-3 to TRBJ1-1; D unclear. Germline CDR1 is SGHNT and CDR2 is YENEEA. The CDR3 is 12 residues long. Trimming shortened V by 6 bases and J by 7 bases, and 12 bases separated the two germline ends. CDR3 loop: CASSLLGVEAFF. The DNA for the CDR3 is TGTGCCAGCAGTCTCCTTGGCGTTGAAGCTTTCTTT.

V usage is TRBV5-1 and J usage is TRBJ1-1, with 9 bases aligning to TRBD1. CDR3 length: 14 amino acids. V lost 2 bases to trimming and J lost 4 bases; unmatched junction nucleotides: 3. Germline values: CDR1 SGHRS, CDR2 YFSETQ. CDR3 protein: CASSLGDRATEAFF. CDR3 coding DNA: TGCGCCAGCAGCTTAGGGGACAGGGCCACTGAAGCTTTCTTT. The full variable domain, completed using reference TRBV5-1 and TRBJ1-1, is KAGVTQTPRYLIKTRGQQVTLSCSPISGHRSVSWYQQTPGQGLQFLFEYFSETQRNKGNFPGRFSGRQFSNSRSEMNVSTLELGDSALYLCASSLGDRATEAFFGQGTRLTVV.

The chain employs TRBV11-3 and TRBJ2-7; D remains unclear. V was trimmed by 5 bases and J by 1 base, leaving 15 bases between them. This CDR3 spans 15 amino acids. Per germline, CDR1 SGHNT and CDR2 YENEEA. The CDR3 DNA follows: TGTGCCAGCAGCCGATCAGGCACAAGGTCCTACGAGCAGTACTTC. This encodes CASSRSGTRSYEQYF.